Sequencing of this TCR beta chain was carried out in a study of shared clonotypes between healthy human individuals. CD8 cells regarded as naive lacked CD45RO, were positively chosen for CCR7, and omitted terminally differentiated effector memory CD45RA+ cells. V was pared by 6 bases and J by 3 bases, with 15 bases between. Germline V gene lookup returns CDR1 MNHNS and CDR2 SASEGT. This CDR3 is built from 15 residues. The assay was immunoSEQ multiplex PCR, and TCRdb's table has in-frame clones only and misses some. The table records 1.5 million to 2.5 million clones, about 95% of them present only once.

The chain carries TRBV6-1 and TRBJ1-5; D is unresolved. The sample consisted of naive CD8+ T cells sorted from blood. The source is a man between 18 and 35 years old in good health. CDR3 DNA sequence: TGTGCCAGCAGCCTCGCCGGAGCCATCAATCAGCCCCAGCATTTT. It translates to CASSLAGAINQPQHF.